This entry lists 19 T cell receptor beta chains sequenced from one sample in a study of CD8 T cells in Susac syndrome. Random hexamers were used to reverse transcribe an amount of about 0.5 to 1 ug RNA. From the immunoSEQ multiplex PCR reads, TCRdb called clonotypes with MiXCR, one entry per CDR3 protein. The table shows 200,000 to 250,000 distinct CDR3 sequences, with 94% occurring only once. Sequencing used CD4+ T cells from PBMCs. All receptors come from a human donor with Susac syndrome.

The DNA for the CDR3 is TGTGCCAGCAGTTTACCCGGGACAGGGGGAGAGACCCAGTACTTC. Protein product: CASSLPGTGGETQYF. The V gene is TRBV12-3 or TRBV12-4, the J gene TRBJ2-5; 11 positions agree with TRBD1. The CDR3 consists of 15 residues. Losses at the gene ends were 2 bases for V and 4 bases for J; bases not matched to a gene: 3.

The genes are TRBV6-1 and TRBJ1-2; D is unresolved. The CDR3 is 11 residues long. Trimming shortened V by 0 bases and J by 8 bases, and 4 bases separated the two germline ends. Germline CDR1 is MNHNS and CDR2 is SASEGT. CDR3 protein: CASSEAGGYTF. Here the CDR3 DNA reads TGTGCCAGCAGTGAAGCTGGGGGCTACACCTTC.

This clonotype was picked up a small number of times. The CDR3 region has the DNA TGTGCCAGCAGCGCCACGGGAGGGCAAGAGACCCAGTACTTC. Its protein is CASSATGGQETQYF. The chain uses TRBV9 and TRBJ2-5; 8 nucleotides line up with TRBD2. CDR3 length equals 14 residues. CDR1 and CDR2 from the germline V gene are SGDLS and YYNGEE. The J segment lost 2 bases and the V segment lost 3 bases, leaving 3 bases of the junction unmatched. The variable domain in full, completed from reference TRBV9 and TRBJ2-5, reads DSGVTQTPKHLITATGQRVTLRCSPRSGDLSVYWYQQSLDQGLQFLIQYYNGEERAKGNILERFSAQQFPDLHSELNLSSLELGDSALYFCASSATGGQETQYFGPGTRLLVL.

The chain uses TRBV11-2 and TRBJ2-3; 10 bases are shared with TRBD1. CDR1 SGHAT and CDR2 FQNNGV come from the germline V gene. V was clipped by 4 bases and J by 8 bases; unmatched bases: 9. CDR3 length: 15 amino acids. DNA for the CDR3: TGTGCCAGCAGCTCCGGACAGGGGGAGGAAGCTACGCAGTATTTT. This encodes CASSSGQGEEATQYF.

In its sample, this clonotype was seen once. V is TRBV27 and J is TRBJ1-1; weak D call: TRBD1 (6 bases). The germline V gene encodes CDR1 MNHEY and CDR2 SMNVEV (reference sequence). This CDR3 comprises 16 residues. Trimming took 3 bases from V and 0 from J, leaving 14 bases between them. The CDR3 sequence is CASSFRQGTLNTEAFF. The DNA for the CDR3 is TGTGCCAGCAGTTTCCGCCAGGGGACCTTGAACACTGAAGCTTTCTTT.

The chain has TRBV12-3 or TRBV12-4 and TRBJ2-4, with D possibly being TRBD1 (6 bases). The CDR3 loop spans 15 amino acids. The V end lost 3 bases, the J end lost 2 bases, and 11 bases lay between the germline ends. CDR3 sequence: CASSFQGSSKNIQYF. CDR3 bases: TGTGCCAGCAGTTTTCAGGGGTCTTCCAAAAACATTCAGTACTTC.

V is TRBV7-9 and J is TRBJ2-7, with D perhaps TRBD1 or TRBD2 (5 bases each). Germline CDR1 SEHNR, CDR2 FQNEAQ (reference sequence). V was pared by 3 bases and J by 0 bases, with 12 bases between. The CDR3 has 15 amino acids. CDR3 sequence: CASSLGTESSYEQYF. The CDR3 DNA is TGTGCCAGCAGCTTGGGGACCGAAAGCTCCTACGAGCAGTACTTC.

CDR3 loop: CASSRSGMSETQYF. In DNA form, the CDR3 reads TGCGCCAGCAGCAGATCCGGGATGAGTGAGACCCAGTACTTC. The V gene is TRBV5-1, the J gene TRBJ2-5, with TRBD2 as a possible D gene (5 bases). V lost 4 bases to trimming and J lost 5 bases, with 15 bases between them. Per germline, CDR1 SGHRS and CDR2 YFSETQ. The CDR3 has 14 residues.

The rearrangement joins TRBV15 to TRBJ2-7, with TRBD2 as a possible D gene (5 bases). CDR3 length: 14 amino acids. V was pared by 0 bases and J by 3 bases, with 9 bases between. Germline V CDR1 and CDR2: LNHNV, YYDKDF (reference sequence). This CDR3 is CATSRDYEGYEQYF. The CDR3 DNA follows: TGTGCCACCAGCAGAGATTATGAGGGCTACGAGCAGTACTTC.

V is TRBV7-9 and J is TRBJ1-6; weak D call: TRBD1 (6 bases). The ends were cut back, 5 bases at V and 11 bases at J, with 19 bases in the middle. The CDR3 has 15 amino acids. Germline assignment: CDR1 SEHNR and CDR2 FQNEAQ (reference sequence). The CDR3 region is CASSPGAEETTPLHF. The CDR3 DNA reads TGTGCCAGCAGCCCAGGGGCGGAGGAGACGACACCCCTCCACTTT.

V gene TRBV5-4 combines with J gene TRBJ2-2; 10 nucleotides match TRBD2. The germline gives CDR1 SGHNT, CDR2 YYREEE (reference sequence). The V segment lost 4 bases and the J segment 7 bases; nucleotides outside the gene matches: 7. This CDR3 contains 15 residues. CDR3 residues: CASSPGLAEDGELFF. In DNA form, the CDR3 reads TGTGCCAGCAGCCCCGGACTAGCGGAGGACGGGGAGCTGTTTTTT. Full variable domain (outside the CDR3, taken from reference TRBV5-4 and TRBJ2-2): ETGVTQSPTHLIKTRGQQVTLRCSSQSGHNTVSWYQQALGQGPQFIFQYYREEENGRGNFPPRFSGLQFPNYSSELNVNALELDDSALYLCASSPGLAEDGELFFGEGSRLTVL.

The chain has TRBV7-9 and TRBJ1-1; perhaps TRBD1 as D (5 bases). Between the trimmed V and J ends, which lost 2 bases and 1 base, there was a span of 17 bases. Germline V gene data show CDR1 as SEHNR and CDR2 as FQNEAQ (reference sequence). CDR3 length: 17 residues. DNA of the CDR3: TGTGCCAGCAGCTTAACGGTTGCAGGGCCGACGAACACTGAAGCTTTCTTT. This encodes CASSLTVAGPTNTEAFF.

This clonotype has just one count. The CDR3 spells CASSQTRGVGELFF. As DNA, the CDR3 is TGTGCCAGCAGCCAAACTAGGGGCGTCGGGGAGCTGTTTTTT. The chain joins TRBV14 to TRBJ2-2; D tentatively fits TRBD1 or TRBD2 (5 bases each). This CDR3 has 14 amino acids. With 2 bases removed from V and 7 bases from J, the gap between germline ends came to 11 bases. Germline values: CDR1 SGHDN, CDR2 FVKESK.

The genes are TRBV15 and TRBJ1-2, with D hard to call. The CDR3 is made up of 14 amino acids. Germline-derived CDR1 and CDR2 are LNHNV and YYDKDF (reference sequence). The germline V and J ends were trimmed by 5 bases and 3 bases, with 13 bases remaining between them. CDR3 nucleotide sequence: TGTGCCACCAGCGCGCCCGATACCGACTATGGCTACACCTTC. Residues: CATSAPDTDYGYTF.

The genes are TRBV4-3 and TRBJ2-1; D possibly uses TRBD1 or TRBD2 (5 bases each). V gave up 0 bases and J gave up 5 bases, with 20 bases separating them. In germline, CDR1 is LGHNA, CDR2 YSLEER. This CDR3 has 18 residues. CDR3 DNA sequence: TGCGCCAGCAGCCAAGATCGGGGCCGGGGTGACCTGGACAATGAGCAGTTCTTC. Protein product: CASSQDRGRGDLDNEQFF.

This chain links TRBV30 with TRBJ1-6, with D hard to call. In germline, CDR1 is GTSNPN, CDR2 SVGIG (reference sequence). This CDR3 spans 13 amino acids. Trimming took off 3 bases at V and 3 bases at J, with 6 bases between the two ends. The CDR3 reads CAWRRDYNSPLHF. CDR3 in DNA: TGTGCCTGGAGACGGGACTATAATTCACCCCTCCACTTT.

This sequence joins TRBV7-3 and TRBJ2-3; 8 nucleotides align to TRBD2. The CDR3 is made up of 14 amino acids. The germline V gene has CDR1 SGHTA and CDR2 FQGTGA. The J segment lost 1 base and the V segment lost 5 bases, leaving 2 bases of the junction unmatched. Written as DNA, the CDR3 is TGTGCCAGCAGCATTAGCGGGGGCACAGATACGCAGTATTTT. Its protein is CASSISGGTDTQYF.

V and J are TRBV20-1 and TRBJ1-4; D is possibly TRBD1 (6 bases). The CDR3 extends over 15 amino acids. Trimming stripped 6 bases from V and 0 bases from J, with 14 bases between. Germline CDR1 DFQATT, CDR2 SNEGSKA (reference sequence). Written as DNA, the CDR3 is TGCAGTGCAGATAAGGGGGGGCCAACTAATGAAAAACTGTTTTTT. As protein: CSADKGGPTNEKLFF.

The rearrangement uses TRBV18 and TRBJ1-4; 9 bases match TRBD1. This CDR3 region has 15 residues. The V gene's germline CDR1 is KGHSH and CDR2 LQKENI. V lost 0 bases and J lost 6; bases outside the gene matches: 2. The CDR3, as DNA: TGTGCCAGCTCACCACCGACAGGGGGTGATGAAAAACTGTTTTTT. Residues: CASSPPTGGDEKLFF. Supplemented by reference TRBV18 and TRBJ1-4, the full variable domain reads NAGVMQNPRHLVRRRGQEARLRCSPMKGHSHVYWYRQLPEEGLKFMVYLQKENIIDESGMPKERFSAEFPKEGPSILRIQQVVRGDSAAYFCASSPPTGGDEKLFFGSGTQLSVL.